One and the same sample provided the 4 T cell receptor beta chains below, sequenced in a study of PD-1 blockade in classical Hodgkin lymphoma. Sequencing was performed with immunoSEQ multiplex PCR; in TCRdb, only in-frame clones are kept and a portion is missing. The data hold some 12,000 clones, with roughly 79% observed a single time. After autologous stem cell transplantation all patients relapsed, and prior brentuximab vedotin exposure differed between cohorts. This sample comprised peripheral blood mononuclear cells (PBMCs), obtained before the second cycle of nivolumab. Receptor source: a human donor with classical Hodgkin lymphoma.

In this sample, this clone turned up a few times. CDR3 sequence: CATSTPPRGPITYEQYF. The DNA for the CDR3 is TGTGCCACCAGCACCCCCCCCCGCGGTCCGATAACCTACGAGCAGTACTTC. The V and J genes are TRBV15 and TRBJ2-7; D call uncertain. Germline CDR1 is LNHNV and CDR2 is YYDKDF (reference sequence). This CDR3 contains 17 residues. V lost 4 bases and J lost 2, with 21 bases in between.

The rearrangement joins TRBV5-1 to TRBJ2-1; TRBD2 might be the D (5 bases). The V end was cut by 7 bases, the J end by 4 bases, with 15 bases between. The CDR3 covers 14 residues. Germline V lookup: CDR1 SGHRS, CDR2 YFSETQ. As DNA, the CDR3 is TGCGCCAGCCGTAAGAGCGGAATATACAATGAGCAGTTCTTC. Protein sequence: CASRKSGIYNEQFF.

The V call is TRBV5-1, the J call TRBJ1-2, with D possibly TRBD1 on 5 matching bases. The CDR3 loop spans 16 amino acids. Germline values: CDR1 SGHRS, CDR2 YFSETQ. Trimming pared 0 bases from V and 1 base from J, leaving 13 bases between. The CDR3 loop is CASSLGGVGFNYGYTF. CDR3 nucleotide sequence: TGCGCCAGCAGCTTGGGGGGCGTCGGATTTAACTATGGCTACACCTTC.

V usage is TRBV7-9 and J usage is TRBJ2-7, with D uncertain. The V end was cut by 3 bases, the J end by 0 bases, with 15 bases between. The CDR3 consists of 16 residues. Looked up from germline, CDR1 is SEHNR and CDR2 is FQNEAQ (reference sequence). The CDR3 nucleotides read TGTGCCAGCAGCTTGGTGACCTCGACCCGCTCCTACGAGCAGTACTTC. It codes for CASSLVTSTRSYEQYF.